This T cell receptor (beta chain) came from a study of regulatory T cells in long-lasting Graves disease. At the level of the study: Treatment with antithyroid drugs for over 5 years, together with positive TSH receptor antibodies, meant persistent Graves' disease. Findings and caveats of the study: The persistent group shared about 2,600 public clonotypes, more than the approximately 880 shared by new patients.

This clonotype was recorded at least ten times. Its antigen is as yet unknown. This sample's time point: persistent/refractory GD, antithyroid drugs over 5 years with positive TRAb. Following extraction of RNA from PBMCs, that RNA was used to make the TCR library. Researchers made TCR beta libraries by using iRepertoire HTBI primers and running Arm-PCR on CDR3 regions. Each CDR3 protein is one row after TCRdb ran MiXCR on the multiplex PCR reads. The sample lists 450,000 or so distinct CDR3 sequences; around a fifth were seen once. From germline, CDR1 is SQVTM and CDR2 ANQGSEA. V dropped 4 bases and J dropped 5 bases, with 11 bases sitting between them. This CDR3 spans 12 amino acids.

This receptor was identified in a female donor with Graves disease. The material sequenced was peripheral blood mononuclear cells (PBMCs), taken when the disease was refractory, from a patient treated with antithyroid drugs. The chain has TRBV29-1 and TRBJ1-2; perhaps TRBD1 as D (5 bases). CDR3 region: CSVARGGYGYTF. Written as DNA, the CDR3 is TGCAGCGTTGCGAGGGGTGGTTATGGCTACACCTTC.